Below, 26 T cell receptor beta chains from the same sample are listed, as sequenced in a study of cytomegalovirus exposure and HLA in healthy donors. This PCR relied on a set of 60 Vbeta primers and 13 Jbeta primers. Profiling relied on immunoSEQ multiplex PCR, and the TCRdb table lists in-frame clones only, not all of them. The sample gives some 200,000 clones, around 86% of which show up once; around 0.8% is in the top ten. Sequencing was done on a sample of PBMCs. Every receptor here comes from a woman aged 18-30 years in good health and CMV-seronegative.

V usage is TRBV6-1 and J usage is TRBJ1-5; tentative D call: TRBD1 (6 bases). Germline V lookup: CDR1 MNHNS, CDR2 SASEGT. Trimming stripped 2 bases from V and 2 bases from J, with 10 bases between. The CDR3 sequence is 15 residues long. This CDR3 reads CASSEPPGGNQPQHF. The CDR3 bases are TGTGCCAGCAGTGAACCCCCAGGGGGCAATCAGCCCCAGCATTTT.

The sample holds one count of this clone. The chain joins TRBV2 to TRBJ2-5; D is unclear. There are 13 residues in the CDR3. Trimming shortened V by 10 bases and J by 7 bases, and 19 bases separated the two germline ends. Germline CDR1 is SNHLY and CDR2 is FYNNEI. This CDR3 is CATNSEVVGTQYF. The CDR3 nucleotides read TGTGCCACCAACTCTGAGGTCGTAGGGACCCAGTACTTC.

This clone was detected a few times. The chain links TRBV7-7 to TRBJ2-2; possible D gene TRBD2, 5 bases. With 6 bases removed from V and 4 bases from J, the gap between germline ends came to 9 bases. The CDR3 is 13 residues long. CDR1 and CDR2 from the germline V gene are SSHAT and FNYEAQ (reference sequence). The CDR3 nucleotides read TGTGCCAGCAGACGGGGATTCACCGGGGAGCTGTTTTTT. Translation: CASRRGFTGELFF.

The V call is TRBV30, the J call TRBJ2-3, with TRBD2 matching 7 bases. The V gene end was trimmed by 1 base and the J gene end by 2 bases; junction bases not matched to a gene: 12. CDR1 and CDR2 (germline): GTSNPN, SVGIG (reference sequence). The CDR3 totals 17 residues. The CDR3 DNA follows: TGTGCCTGGAGTGGGCTAGCGGAAACCCGTTACACAGATACGCAGTATTTT. It specifies CAWSGLAETRYTDTQYF.

The V gene is TRBV27, the J gene TRBJ2-7; TRBD1 matches 7 bases. Germline lookup yields CDR1 MNHEY and CDR2 SMNVEV (reference sequence). V dropped 8 bases and J dropped 3; count of bases not matched to a gene: 13. The CDR3 contains 15 residues. The CDR3, as DNA: TGTGCCAGCGGATTCCAACGGACAGGAGGCTACGAGCAGTACTTC. Translation gives CASGFQRTGGYEQYF.

This clone has just one count. This sequence joins TRBV30 and TRBJ2-1; 8 bases agree with TRBD2. The J segment lost 2 bases and the V segment lost 2 bases, leaving 11 bases of the junction unmatched. The CDR3 extends over 17 amino acids. Germline CDR1 reads GTSNPN; CDR2 reads SVGIG (reference sequence). CDR3 DNA: TGTGCCTGGAGTCTAACCCTGACTAGCGCACCCTACAATGAGCAGTTCTTC. It encodes CAWSLTLTSAPYNEQFF.

The J gene is TRBJ1-4, the V gene TRBV19, with a tentative D call TRBD1 (5 bases). Germline CDR1 reads LNHDA; CDR2 reads SQIVND (reference sequence). The CDR3 has 16 residues. Trimming cost V 3 bases and J 7 bases, with 18 bases left between them. CDR3 in amino acids: CASSITIQEGSEKLFF. CDR3 bases: TGTGCCAGTAGTATCACGATACAGGAAGGAAGTGAAAAACTGTTTTTT.

Of note for this clone: At one end the junction does not follow the germline gene, possibly because of a read error. The chain uses TRBV27 and TRBJ2-6, with a weak D call TRBD1 (5 bases). The CDR3 spans 15 residues. Germline CDR1 MNHEY, CDR2 SMNVEV (reference sequence). Here the CDR3 reads CASSWSTSGANILTF. The CDR3, as DNA: TGTGCCAGCAGTTGGTCGACGTCTGGGGCCAACATCCTGACTTTC. Together with reference TRBV27 and TRBJ2-6, the CDR3 gives the full variable domain: EAQVTQNPRYLITVTGKKLTVTCSQNMNHEYMSWYRQDPGLGLRQIYYSMNVEVTDKGDVPEGYKVSRKEKRNFPLILESPSPNQTSLYFCASSWSTSGANILTFGAGSRLTVL.

The gene calls are TRBV29-1 and TRBJ2-1; D might be TRBD2 (5 bases). The CDR3 contains 13 residues. V dropped 7 bases and J dropped 6 bases, with 16 bases sitting between them. Germline V gives CDR1 SQVTM, CDR2 ANQGSEA. Written as DNA, the CDR3 is TGCAGCGCCCGACTAACCCCGGGCAATGAGCAGTTCTTC. This gives the protein CSARLTPGNEQFF.

In this sample, this clone turned up a few times. The chain is built from TRBV4-2 and TRBJ2-1; 8 bases are a match to TRBD1. From germline, CDR1 is LGHNA and CDR2 YNFKEQ. The CDR3 runs 16 residues. Germline trimming cut 4 bases from V and 3 bases from J; bases unmatched to any gene: 8. CDR3 coding DNA: TGTGCCAGCAGCCCTGGACAGGGCAATCTCTACAATGAGCAGTTCTTC. As protein: CASSPGQGNLYNEQFF.

The gene calls are TRBV7-2 and TRBJ2-5; TRBD2 matches at 10 bases. Germline V CDR1 and CDR2: SGHTA, FQGNSA. Trimming removed 5 bases from V and 5 bases from J; junction bases left unmatched: 14. CDR3 length: 17 amino acids. CDR3: CASSLGVLAGGGETQYF. The CDR3 DNA reads TGTGCCAGCAGCCTCGGTGTCTTAGCGGGGGGTGGGGAGACCCAGTACTTC.

This sequence joins TRBV14 and TRBJ2-3; the match to TRBD2 covers 11 bases. The CDR3 is 18 residues long. The germline V gene encodes CDR1 SGHDN and CDR2 FVKESK. V lost 7 bases, J lost 2 bases, and 14 bases stayed unmatched. The CDR3 DNA reads TGTGCCAGCACCCCTTCGGCCGGACTAGCGGGTTCCACAGATACGCAGTATTTT. This gives the protein CASTPSAGLAGSTDTQYF. The whole variable domain, filled in from reference TRBV14 and TRBJ2-3, reads EAGVTQFPSHSVIEKGQTVTLRCDPISGHDNLYWYRRVMGKEIKFLLHFVKESKQDESGMPNNRFLAERTGGTYSTLKVQPAELEDSGVYFCASTPSAGLAGSTDTQYFGPGTRLTVL.

CDR3 coding DNA: TGTGCCAGTTTAGAGGGGAGGGGGAATCAGCCCCAGCATTTT. It encodes CASLEGRGNQPQHF. This chain uses TRBV19 with TRBJ1-5, with D possibly matching TRBD1 (6 bases). Germline assignment: CDR1 LNHDA and CDR2 SQIVND (reference sequence). Trimming stripped 8 bases from V and 4 bases from J, with 15 bases between. The CDR3 totals 14 residues.

V and J are TRBV7-2 and TRBJ2-5; TRBD2 matches 7 bases. Per germline, CDR1 SGHTA and CDR2 FQGNSA. The CDR3 contains 13 residues. After removal of 5 bases from V and 5 bases from J, the junction contained 5 bases not matched to a gene. CDR3 DNA: TGTGCCAGCAGCCCAGGGAGGGCGGAGACCCAGTACTTC. Its protein is CASSPGRAETQYF.

V usage is TRBV25-1 and J usage is TRBJ1-6; D is uncertain. Germline V gives CDR1 MGHDK, CDR2 SYGVNS. V was trimmed by 2 bases and J by 14 bases, leaving 10 bases between them. The CDR3 runs 12 residues. The CDR3 region has the DNA TGTGCCAGCAGTGAACAGAATACAGCCCTCCACTTT. Its protein product is CASSEQNTALHF.

V gene TRBV7-3 combines with J gene TRBJ2-1; 14 bases agree with TRBD2. This CDR3 contains 18 residues. V gave up 5 bases and J gave up 4 bases; unmatched junction bases: 10. The germline gives CDR1 SGHTA, CDR2 FQGTGA. The DNA of the CDR3 is TGTGCCAGCAGCGTCGGACTAGCGGGAGGAACGAGATACAATGAGCAGTTCTTC. Translating gives CASSVGLAGGTRYNEQFF.

This clone turned up a few times. The rearrangement uses TRBV7-9 and TRBJ1-5; no clear D gene. V gave up 1 base and J gave up 7 bases, with 11 bases separating them. Germline V CDR1 and CDR2: SEHNR, FQNEAQ (reference sequence). This CDR3 region has 14 residues. The CDR3 DNA sequence: TGTGCCAGCAGCTTAGGTGGGCCCGAACAGCCCCAGCATTTT. Translated, it gives CASSLGGPEQPQHF.

J is TRBJ2-5 and V is TRBV7-9; TRBD1 aligns across 10 bases. Germline values: CDR1 SEHNR, CDR2 FQNEAQ (reference sequence). The CDR3 length is 15 residues. The J segment lost 4 bases and the V segment lost 5 bases, leaving 7 bases of the junction unmatched. CDR3 nucleotide sequence: TGTGCCAGCAGCCCCCGGACAGGGGGGGGAGAGACCCAGTACTTC. Its translation: CASSPRTGGGETQYF.

J is TRBJ1-2 and V is TRBV28; D is ambiguous. The V end lost 3 bases, the J end lost 4 bases, and 12 bases lay between the germline ends. CDR1 and CDR2 from the germline V gene are MDHEN and SYDVKM. This CDR3 comprises 14 residues. The CDR3, as DNA: TGTGCCAGCAGTTTCGTAAGCGATCGCTATGGCTACACCTTC. The encoded protein is CASSFVSDRYGYTF.

V gene TRBV2 combines with J gene TRBJ1-3; D is uncertain. The CDR3 is 15 amino acids. Trimming took 5 bases from V and 0 from J, leaving 11 bases between them. Germline CDR1 reads SNHLY; CDR2 reads FYNNEI. For the CDR3, the DNA is TGTGCCAGCAGTAAGAACAGCCTCTCTGGAAACACCATATATTTT. Protein product: CASSKNSLSGNTIYF.

The rearrangement joins TRBV7-9 to TRBJ2-1; no clear D gene. CDR1 and CDR2 from the germline V gene are SEHNR and FQNEAQ (reference sequence). Trimming cost V 6 bases and J 8 bases, with 11 bases left between them. The CDR3 consists of 12 residues. The CDR3 is CASSASSDEQFF. The CDR3 nucleotides are TGTGCCAGCAGTGCCTCAAGCGATGAGCAGTTCTTC.

In nucleotides, the CDR3 is TGTGCCAGTAATAGCTCTGGAAACACCATATATTTT. It translates to CASNSSGNTIYF. The rearrangement joins TRBV19 to TRBJ1-3; D is uncertain. The V gene's germline CDR1 is LNHDA and CDR2 SQIVND (reference sequence). V lost 7 bases to trimming and J lost 0 bases, with 4 bases between them. This CDR3 comprises 12 residues.

The chain links TRBV5-1 to TRBJ2-7; D possibly corresponds to TRBD1 (5 bases). The CDR3 totals 15 residues. The germline V gene has CDR1 SGHRS and CDR2 YFSETQ. V was clipped by 0 bases and J by 0 bases, with 10 bases between them. This chain's CDR3 is CASSLGGGSSYEQYF. CDR3 sequence (DNA): TGCGCCAGCAGCTTGGGGGGCGGCAGCTCCTACGAGCAGTACTTC.

In this sample, this clone turned up once. The chain has TRBV7-6 and TRBJ1-2; the D is unclear. Germline lookup yields CDR1 SGHVS and CDR2 FNYEAQ. The CDR3 covers 13 residues. V was cut by 1 base and J by 5 bases, with 8 bases left in between. The CDR3 sequence is CASSLGGLYGYTF. The CDR3 DNA reads as TGTGCCAGCAGCTTAGGAGGGCTGTATGGCTACACCTTC.

The J gene is TRBJ2-5, the V gene TRBV7-8, with TRBD1 matching over 8 bases. Losses at the gene ends were 8 bases for V and 4 bases for J; bases not matched to a gene: 6. CDR1 SGHVS and CDR2 FQNEAQ come from the germline V gene. The CDR3 covers 13 residues. CDR3 coding DNA: TGTGCCAGCCGACCAGGGGGCAGAGAGACCCAGTACTTC. As protein: CASRPGGRETQYF.

This clone was seen once. This chain uses TRBV4-1 with TRBJ2-1, with 9 bases that match TRBD1. The CDR3 length is 18 residues. Unmatched junction bases numbered 10, after V lost 4 bases and J lost 0 bases. The V gene's germline CDR1 is MGHRA and CDR2 YSYEKL. CDR3: CASSRPRTGEGSYNEQFF. CDR3 sequence (DNA): TGCGCCAGCAGCCGGCCTCGGACAGGGGAAGGCTCCTACAATGAGCAGTTCTTC.